A selection of T cell receptor beta chains follows, all from one sample in a study of early T cells in non-severe SARS-CoV-2 infection. TCRdb re-derived calls from the 5' RACE reads in MiXCR, one entry per CDR3 protein. The repertoire holds roughly 120,000 distinct CDR3 sequences, with approximately 12% as singletons. The specimen comprised whole blood, sampled at baseline. The receptors derive from an adult who was a healthcare worker with PCR-confirmed SARS-CoV-2 infection or an uninfected control (not recorded which). Each CDR3 is given with its conserved first and last residue. The order of the fields is clone size, D gene, V gene, J gene, CDR3 protein, CDR3 DNA. D genes are given only for firm matches. Size tells how often a clone was seen (once, few, many) or the class of an expanded clone, and some rows leave it out.

clone_size: -; d_call: -; v_call: TRBV6-5; j_call: TRBJ1-5; cdr3_aa: CASSYRQSGQPQHF; cdr3_nt: TGTGCCAGCAGTTACAGACAGAGTGGACAGCCCCAGCATTTT
clone_size: -; d_call: -; v_call: TRBV12-3/TRBV12-4; j_call: TRBJ2-2; cdr3_aa: CASRVAEAGSPGRGELFF; cdr3_nt: TGTGCCAGCAGAGTTGCGGAGGCCGGGAGTCCGGGGCGCGGGGAGCTGTTTTTT
clone_size: few; d_call: TRBD1; v_call: TRBV6-1; j_call: TRBJ1-4; cdr3_aa: CASSFTGVVKLFF; cdr3_nt: TGTGCCAGCAGCTTCACAGGGGTTGTAAAACTGTTTTTT
clone_size: many; d_call: -; v_call: TRBV20-1; j_call: TRBJ1-1; cdr3_aa: CSAISPGMNTEAFF; cdr3_nt: TGCAGTGCTATTTCGCCGGGCATGAACACTGAAGCTTTCTTT
clone_size: few; d_call: -; v_call: TRBV20-1; j_call: TRBJ2-5; cdr3_aa: CSAREGGAGQETQYF; cdr3_nt: TGCAGTGCTAGAGAAGGGGGGGCCGGTCAAGAGACCCAGTACTTC
clone_size: -; d_call: -; v_call: TRBV4-1; j_call: TRBJ2-1; cdr3_aa: CASSQGGVNEQFF; cdr3_nt: TGCGCCAGCAGCCAAGGGGGTGTCAATGAGCAGTTCTTC
clone_size: -; d_call: TRBD1; v_call: TRBV4-1; j_call: TRBJ1-1; cdr3_aa: CASSQGQGGYTEAFF; cdr3_nt: TGCGCCAGCAGCCAAGGACAGGGGGGATACACTGAAGCTTTCTTT
clone_size: -; d_call: TRBD1; v_call: TRBV12-3/TRBV12-4; j_call: TRBJ1-3; cdr3_aa: CASSHTGDFGNTIYF; cdr3_nt: TGTGCCAGCAGCCACACAGGGGATTTTGGAAACACCATATATTTT
clone_size: few; d_call: TRBD1; v_call: TRBV3-1; j_call: TRBJ1-2; cdr3_aa: CASSPLPGRTGFYTQEGGYTF; cdr3_nt: TGTGCCAGCAGCCCACTCCCGGGGCGGACAGGGTTTTACACTCAAGAGGGTGGCTACACCTTC
clone_size: -; d_call: TRBD2; v_call: TRBV19; j_call: TRBJ2-1; cdr3_aa: CASSPRERGSSYNEQFF; cdr3_nt: TGTGCCAGTAGTCCCCGGGAGCGGGGGAGCTCCTACAATGAGCAGTTCTTC
clone_size: -; d_call: TRBD2; v_call: TRBV11-2; j_call: TRBJ2-1; cdr3_aa: CASSLGLAGGEQFF; cdr3_nt: TGTGCCAGCAGCCTCGGACTAGCGGGGGGTGAGCAGTTCTTC
clone_size: -; d_call: -; v_call: TRBV6-5; j_call: TRBJ2-7; cdr3_aa: CASSLRRSSYEQYF; cdr3_nt: TGTGCCAGCAGTCTCCGCCGCTCCTCGTACGAGCAGTACTTC
clone_size: -; d_call: TRBD1; v_call: TRBV28; j_call: TRBJ1-6; cdr3_aa: CAAHGGDRHNSPLHF; cdr3_nt: TGTGCCGCCCACGGAGGGGACAGGCATAATTCACCCCTCCACTTT
clone_size: -; d_call: TRBD2; v_call: TRBV20-1; j_call: TRBJ2-7; cdr3_aa: CSAYLPGGSYEQYF; cdr3_nt: TGCAGTGCCTACCTTCCGGGGGGCTCCTACGAGCAGTACTTC
clone_size: -; d_call: TRBD2; v_call: TRBV12-3/TRBV12-4; j_call: TRBJ2-3; cdr3_aa: CASSSLAGSSTDTQYF; cdr3_nt: TGTGCCAGCAGTTCACTAGCGGGATCTAGCACAGATACGCAGTATTTT
clone_size: -; d_call: -; v_call: TRBV18; j_call: TRBJ1-1; cdr3_aa: CASSPPGGVAFF; cdr3_nt: TGTGCCAGCTCACCACCCGGGGGGGTCGCTTTCTTT
clone_size: few; d_call: -; v_call: TRBV27; j_call: TRBJ2-7; cdr3_aa: CASSLLGPSYEQYF; cdr3_nt: TGTGCCAGCAGTTTACTCGGACCATCCTACGAGCAGTACTTC
clone_size: few; d_call: -; v_call: TRBV5-1; j_call: TRBJ1-2; cdr3_aa: CASSLTELYGYTF; cdr3_nt: TGCGCCAGCAGCTTAACAGAGCTCTATGGCTACACCTTC
clone_size: few; d_call: TRBD1; v_call: TRBV5-1; j_call: TRBJ2-7; cdr3_aa: CASSLSSGTGERQYF; cdr3_nt: TGCGCCAGCAGCCTGAGTTCCGGGACAGGGGAACGGCAGTACTTC
clone_size: many; d_call: -; v_call: TRBV29-1; j_call: TRBJ2-5; cdr3_aa: CSVPGPDSDGETQYF; cdr3_nt: TGCAGCGTACCCGGACCGGATAGCGACGGGGAGACCCAGTACTTC
clone_size: -; d_call: -; v_call: TRBV10-1; j_call: TRBJ2-1; cdr3_aa: CASRRERDNEQFF; cdr3_nt: TGCGCCAGCAGGAGGGAGCGGGACAATGAGCAGTTCTTC
clone_size: -; d_call: TRBD2; v_call: TRBV10-2; j_call: TRBJ2-7; cdr3_aa: CASSERASGSYEQYF; cdr3_nt: TGCGCCAGCAGTGAACGGGCTAGCGGCTCCTACGAGCAGTACTTC
clone_size: many; d_call: -; v_call: TRBV28; j_call: TRBJ2-2; cdr3_aa: CASSLQGYTGELFF; cdr3_nt: TGTGCCAGCAGTTTACAGGGGTACACCGGGGAGCTGTTTTTT
clone_size: -; d_call: -; v_call: TRBV9; j_call: TRBJ2-6; cdr3_aa: CASSVDFGKTYFWGANVLTF; cdr3_nt: TGTGCCAGCAGCGTAGATTTCGGCAAGACTTATTTCTGGGGGGCCAACGTCCTGACTTTC
clone_size: -; d_call: TRBD1; v_call: TRBV29-1; j_call: TRBJ1-4; cdr3_aa: CSVPGQGSEKLFF; cdr3_nt: TGCAGCGTACCGGGACAGGGTTCTGAAAAACTGTTTTTT
clone_size: -; d_call: -; v_call: TRBV6-2/TRBV6-3; j_call: TRBJ2-2; cdr3_aa: CASSLAAGELFF; cdr3_nt: TGTGCCAGCAGTTTGGCGGCCGGGGAGCTGTTTTTT
clone_size: few; d_call: -; v_call: TRBV6-1; j_call: TRBJ1-5; cdr3_aa: CASSEVMGSNQPQHF; cdr3_nt: TGTGCCAGCAGTGAAGTAATGGGTAGCAATCAGCCCCAGCATTTT